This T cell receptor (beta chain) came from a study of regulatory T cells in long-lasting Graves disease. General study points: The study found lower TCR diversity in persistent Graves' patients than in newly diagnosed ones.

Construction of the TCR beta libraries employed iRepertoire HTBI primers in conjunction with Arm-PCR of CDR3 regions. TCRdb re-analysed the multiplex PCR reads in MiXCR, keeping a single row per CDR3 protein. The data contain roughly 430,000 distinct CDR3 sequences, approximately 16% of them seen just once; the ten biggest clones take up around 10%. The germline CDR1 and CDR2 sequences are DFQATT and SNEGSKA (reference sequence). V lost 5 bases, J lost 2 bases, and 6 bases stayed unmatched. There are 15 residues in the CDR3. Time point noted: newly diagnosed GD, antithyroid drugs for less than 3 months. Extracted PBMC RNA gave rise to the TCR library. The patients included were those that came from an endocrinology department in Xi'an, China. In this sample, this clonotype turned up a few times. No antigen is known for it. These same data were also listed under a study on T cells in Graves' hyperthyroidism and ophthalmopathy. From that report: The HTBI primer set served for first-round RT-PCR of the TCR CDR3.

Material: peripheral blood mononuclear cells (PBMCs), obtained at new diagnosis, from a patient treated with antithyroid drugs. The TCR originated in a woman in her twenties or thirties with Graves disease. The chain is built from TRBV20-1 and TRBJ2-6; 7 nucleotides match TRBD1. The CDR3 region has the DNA TGCAGTGCTGGAACAGGGGCAACTGGGGCCAACGTCCTGACTTTC. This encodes CSAGTGATGANVLTF.